Below, 24 T cell receptor beta chains from the same sample are listed, as sequenced in a study of identical twins. TCRdb itself ran the 5' RACE reads through MiXCR, one entry per CDR3 protein. This table holds about 660,000 distinct CDR3 sequences, under 9% found once. These data were also filed under a second study, of yellow fever vaccine responses in identical twins.

What was sequenced was PBMCs. The receptors were sampled from a woman under 30 in good health.

This chain joins TRBV5-1 and TRBJ2-3, with 8 bases identical to TRBD1. This CDR3 is built from 15 residues. CDR1 SGHRS and CDR2 YFSETQ come from the germline V gene. Trimming at V came to 0 bases and at J to 2 bases, leaving 2 bases not matched to a gene. DNA of the CDR3: TGCGCCAGCAGCTTGGGGGACAGGCTCACAGATACGCAGTATTTT. Amino acids: CASSLGDRLTDTQYF.

The CDR3 bases are TGCGCCAGCAGTGAGGGAACAGCGGGACGCTACGAGCAGTACTTC. Amino acid sequence: CASSEGTAGRYEQYF. This chain links TRBV10-1 with TRBJ2-7, with 7 bases matching TRBD2. The V gene's germline CDR1 is WNHNN and CDR2 SYGVQD (reference sequence). Losses at the gene ends were 2 bases for V and 3 bases for J; bases not matched to a gene: 7. CDR3 size: 15 residues.

The chain employs TRBV13 and TRBJ2-7; D remains unclear. V was trimmed by 4 bases and J by 2 bases, leaving 9 bases between them. Germline values: CDR1 PRHDT, CDR2 FYEKMQ (reference sequence). This CDR3 is built from 13 residues. DNA for the CDR3: TGTGCCAGCAGCTCCCGGTTGACCTACGAGCAGTACTTC. Encoded protein: CASSSRLTYEQYF.

This clonotype was picked up many times. The chain joins TRBV2 to TRBJ2-2; maybe TRBD1 (5 bases). The germline V gene has CDR1 SNHLY and CDR2 FYNNEI. CDR3 length: 13 amino acids. Deletions cut 8 bases from V and 5 bases from J, with 12 bases between. The CDR3 DNA reads as TGTGCCAGCTTAAAAGGGGCGACCGGGGAGCTGTTTTTT. Translated: CASLKGATGELFF.

The chain carries TRBV5-1 and TRBJ2-5, with a weak D call TRBD2 (5 bases). This CDR3 has 14 residues. Trimming pared 0 bases from V and 5 bases from J, leaving 11 bases between. Germline loops: CDR1 SGHRS, CDR2 YFSETQ. The CDR3 region is CASSLGLKVETQYF. In DNA form, the CDR3 reads TGCGCCAGCAGCTTGGGACTAAAGGTGGAGACCCAGTACTTC.

The chain links TRBV7-9 to TRBJ2-7; TRBD2 agrees at 7 bases. This CDR3 comprises 15 residues. CDR1 SEHNR and CDR2 FQNEAQ come from the germline V gene (reference sequence). V lost 3 bases, J lost 2 bases, and 7 bases stayed unmatched. The CDR3 DNA reads TGTGCCAGCAGCTTTGAGCTAGCGGCAACCTACGAGCAGTACTTC. Protein sequence: CASSFELAATYEQYF.

This clonotype occurred many times. The CDR3 sequence: CSARPGLSGSTDTQYF. Written as DNA, the CDR3 is TGCAGTGCACGCCCCGGGCTTAGCGGAAGCACAGATACGCAGTATTTT. This chain uses TRBV20-1 with TRBJ2-3; D possibly corresponds to TRBD2 (6 bases). Germline V CDR1 and CDR2: DFQATT, SNEGSKA (reference sequence). The CDR3 totals 16 residues. Deletions cut 6 bases from V and 0 bases from J, with 19 bases between.

A few counts support this clonotype. The chain is built from TRBV15 and TRBJ1-4; tentative D call: TRBD1 (6 bases). The CDR3 sequence is 15 residues long. CDR1 is LNHNV, CDR2 YYDKDF, per germline (reference sequence). Between the trimmed V and J ends, which lost 5 bases and 5 bases, there was a span of 15 bases. Here the CDR3 reads CATSLDRFTNEKLFF. In DNA form, the CDR3 reads TGTGCCACCAGCCTAGACAGGTTTACAAATGAAAAACTGTTTTTT.

This clonotype was seen many times. The genes are TRBV29-1 and TRBJ2-1; no definite D call. Germline CDR1 reads SQVTM; CDR2 reads ANQGSEA. Trimming stripped 5 bases from V and 0 bases from J, with 14 bases between. This CDR3 is built from 15 residues. The CDR3 is CSVILGSSSYNEQFF. DNA of the CDR3: TGCAGCGTTATCTTGGGGTCGAGCTCCTACAATGAGCAGTTCTTC.

The J gene is TRBJ2-6, the V gene TRBV12-3 or TRBV12-4; D perhaps matches TRBD2 (5 bases). The CDR3 is 14 amino acids. The ends were cut back, 6 bases at V and 3 bases at J, with 9 bases in the middle. In DNA form, the CDR3 reads TGTGCCAGCAGGCGGGTAGATGGGGCCAACGTCCTGACTTTC. Protein sequence: CASRRVDGANVLTF.

This clonotype was seen more than once but under ten times. The V gene is TRBV29-1, the J gene TRBJ1-2; D is uncertain. V lost 5 bases, J lost 6 bases, and 16 bases lay in between. Germline values: CDR1 SQVTM, CDR2 ANQGSEA. There are 13 residues in the CDR3. DNA for the CDR3: TGCAGCGTTTATGCGAGGAATTCCGATGGCTACACCTTC. It encodes CSVYARNSDGYTF.

The chain joins TRBV11-1 to TRBJ2-4, with 7 bases that match TRBD2. V lost 2 bases and J lost 3; bases outside the gene matches: 13. Germline-derived CDR1 and CDR2 are SGHAT and FQDESV (reference sequence). CDR3 size: 18 residues. In nucleotides, the CDR3 is TGTGCCAGCAGCTTAATTACCGGCGGGGGATTCGGCAAAAACATTCAGTACTTC. Its protein product is CASSLITGGGFGKNIQYF. The variable domain in full, with the rest retrieved from reference TRBV11-1 and TRBJ2-4, is EAEVAQSPRYKITEKSQAVAFWCDPISGHATLYWYRQILGQGPELLVQFQDESVVDDSQLPKDRFSAERLKGVDSTLKIQPAELGDSAMYLCASSLITGGGFGKNIQYFGAGTRLSVL.

The chain has TRBV6-2 or TRBV6-3 and TRBJ2-3; 14 bases are a match to TRBD2. J was trimmed by 2 bases and V by 8 bases; bases with no gene match: 15. The CDR3 is 19 amino acids. The V gene's germline CDR1 is MNHEY and CDR2 SVGEGT. In DNA, the CDR3 is TGTGCCAGCGCCAAAGGACTAGCGGGGGGATATACCGACACAGATACGCAGTATTTT. Translating it yields CASAKGLAGGYTDTDTQYF.

V and J are TRBV7-2 and TRBJ2-7; 9 bases agree with TRBD2. The CDR3 covers 16 residues. CDR1 is SGHTA and CDR2 is FQGNSA in the germline V gene. V lost 4 bases to trimming and J lost 2 bases; unmatched junction nucleotides: 9. CDR3 residues: CASSSDHSGRAYEQYF. CDR3 in DNA: TGTGCCAGCAGCTCCGACCATAGCGGGAGAGCCTACGAGCAGTACTTC.

This clonotype has at least ten counts. This chain connects TRBV3-1 to TRBJ2-7; 9 bases agree with TRBD2. Germline assignment: CDR1 LGHDT and CDR2 YNNKEL (reference sequence). J lost 0 bases, V lost 3 bases, and 12 bases had no gene match. The CDR3 is 18 amino acids. The CDR3 DNA follows: TGTGCCAGCAGCCACCCTCCAGGGTTTAGCGGGGGCTCCTACGAGCAGTACTTC. Translation gives CASSHPPGFSGGSYEQYF.

Ten or more counts support this clonotype. V and J are TRBV12-3 or TRBV12-4 and TRBJ1-5; D remains unclear. The CDR3 has 14 amino acids. Trimming pared 7 bases from V and 2 bases from J, leaving 12 bases between. The CDR3 sequence: CASTSAYGNQPQHF. CDR3 sequence (DNA): TGTGCCAGCACTTCAGCCTACGGCAATCAGCCCCAGCATTTT.

The chain couples TRBV10-1 to TRBJ2-1, with 15 nucleotides matching TRBD2. V was pared by 3 bases and J by 9 bases, with 3 bases of the junction left unmatched. CDR3 size: 15 residues. Germline V lookup: CDR1 WNHNN, CDR2 SYGVQD (reference sequence). Written as DNA, the CDR3 is TGCGCCAGCAGTGAACGGACTAGCGGGAGGGGTGAGCAGTTCTTC. This translates into CASSERTSGRGEQFF.

This chain connects TRBV4-1 to TRBJ1-2; TRBD1 agrees at 7 bases. In germline, CDR1 is MGHRA, CDR2 YSYEKL. V trimming: 1 base; J trimming: 4 bases; junction bases outside the gene matches: 6. This CDR3 is 15 amino acids long. The CDR3: CASSQVAQGSYGYTF. The DNA of the CDR3 is TGCGCCAGCAGCCAAGTCGCACAGGGGAGCTATGGCTACACCTTC.

This clonotype was found a few times. V usage is TRBV14 and J usage is TRBJ2-7; TRBD1 matches at 11 bases. J lost 5 bases, V lost 4 bases, and 7 bases had no gene match. Germline V gene sequence: CDR1 SGHDN, CDR2 FVKESK. The CDR3 extends over 15 amino acids. CDR3 loop: CASSRWDRGSHEQYF. As DNA, the CDR3 is TGTGCCAGCAGCCGTTGGGACAGGGGGTCCCACGAGCAGTACTTC.

This clonotype was detected a few times. The chain uses TRBV11-2 and TRBJ1-5; 10 bases map to TRBD1. The CDR3 is 16 amino acids. V lost 5 bases, J lost 5 bases, and 9 bases stayed unmatched. The germline CDR1 and CDR2 sequences are SGHAT and FQNNGV. CDR3 residues: CASSRGDRGLDQPQHF. The CDR3 coding sequence is TGTGCCAGCAGCCGCGGAGACAGGGGGCTAGATCAGCCCCAGCATTTT.

CDR3 sequence: CASSYLSLAGAYNEQFF. The CDR3 bases are TGTGCCAGCAGTTACCTCTCCCTAGCGGGAGCCTACAATGAGCAGTTCTTC. The gene calls are TRBV6-5 and TRBJ2-1; TRBD2 agrees at 10 bases. The ends lost 2 bases at V and 2 bases at J; junction bases unmatched: 6. CDR1 is MNHEY, CDR2 SVGAGI, per germline. The CDR3 loop spans 17 amino acids.

This clonotype showed up many times. The chain has TRBV5-1 and TRBJ2-7; the D is unclear. V was trimmed by 3 bases and J by 5 bases, leaving 21 bases between them. CDR1 and CDR2 from the germline V gene are SGHRS and YFSETQ. The CDR3 has 16 amino acids. The CDR3 region has the DNA TGCGCCAGCAGCTCAACTATCGGAACCCAGTGGCACGAGCAGTACTTC. It is translated as CASSSTIGTQWHEQYF.

This clonotype has a handful of counts. This chain connects TRBV7-9 to TRBJ2-7, with no clear D. From germline, CDR1 is SEHNR and CDR2 FQNEAQ (reference sequence). CDR3 length equals 14 residues. V dropped 1 base and J dropped 5 bases, with 12 bases sitting between them. The CDR3 DNA follows: TGTGCCAGCAGCTTAGATCCGGTAATCGACGAGCAGTACTTC. It yields the protein CASSLDPVIDEQYF.

V gene TRBV20-1 combines with J gene TRBJ2-5; 8 nucleotides agree with TRBD1. This CDR3 is 15 amino acids long. Losses at the gene ends were 3 bases for V and 5 bases for J; bases not matched to a gene: 11. The V gene's germline CDR1 is DFQATT and CDR2 SNEGSKA (reference sequence). CDR3 nucleotides: TGCAGTGCTAGTCGGACAGGGCGTTTATCGGAGACCCAGTACTTC. This sequence encodes CSASRTGRLSETQYF.